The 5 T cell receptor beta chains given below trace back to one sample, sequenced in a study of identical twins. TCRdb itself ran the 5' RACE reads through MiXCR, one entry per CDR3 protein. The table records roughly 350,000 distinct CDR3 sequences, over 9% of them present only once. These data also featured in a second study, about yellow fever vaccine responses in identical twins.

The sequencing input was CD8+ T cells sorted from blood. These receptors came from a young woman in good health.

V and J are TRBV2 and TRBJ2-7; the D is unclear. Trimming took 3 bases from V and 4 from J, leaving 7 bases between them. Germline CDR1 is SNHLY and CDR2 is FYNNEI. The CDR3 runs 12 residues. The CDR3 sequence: CASSDGLYEQYV. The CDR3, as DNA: TGTGCCAGCAGTGATGGGCTGTACGAGCAGTACGTC.

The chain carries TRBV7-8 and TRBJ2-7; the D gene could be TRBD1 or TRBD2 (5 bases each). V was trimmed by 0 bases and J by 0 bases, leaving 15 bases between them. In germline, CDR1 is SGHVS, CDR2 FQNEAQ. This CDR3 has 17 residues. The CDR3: CASSLAPGGRSSYEQYF. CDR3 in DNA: TGTGCCAGCAGCTTAGCGCCTGGGGGACGGTCCTCCTACGAGCAGTACTTC.

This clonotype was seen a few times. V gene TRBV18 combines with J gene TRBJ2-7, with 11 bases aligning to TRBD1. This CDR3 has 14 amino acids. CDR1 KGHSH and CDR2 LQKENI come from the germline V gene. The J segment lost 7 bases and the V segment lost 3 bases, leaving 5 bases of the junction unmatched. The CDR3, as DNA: TGTGCCAGCTCACCGGGACAGGGGGTGGGTGAGCAGTACTTC. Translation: CASSPGQGVGEQYF.

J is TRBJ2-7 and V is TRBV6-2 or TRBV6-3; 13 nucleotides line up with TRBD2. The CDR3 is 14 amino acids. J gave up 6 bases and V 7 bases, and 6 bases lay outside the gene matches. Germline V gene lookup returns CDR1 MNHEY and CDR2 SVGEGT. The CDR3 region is CASIPGLAGVEQYF. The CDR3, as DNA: TGTGCCAGCATCCCAGGACTAGCGGGAGTCGAGCAGTACTTC.

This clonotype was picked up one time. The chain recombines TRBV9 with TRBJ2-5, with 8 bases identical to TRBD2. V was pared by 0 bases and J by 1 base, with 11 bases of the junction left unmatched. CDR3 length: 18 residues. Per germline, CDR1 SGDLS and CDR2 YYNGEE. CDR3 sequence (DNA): TGTGCCAGCAGCGTAGGTTGGGGGGCTAGCGGGCGCCAAGAGACCCAGTACTTC. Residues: CASSVGWGASGRQETQYF.